The 24 T cell receptor beta chains listed next were all sequenced from one sample in a study of cytomegalovirus exposure and HLA in healthy donors. The PCR had 60 Vbeta and 13 Jbeta primers. Profiled with immunoSEQ multiplex PCR; TCRdb holds only in-frame clones, not every one. The sample carries approximately 150,000 clones, around 65% recorded once. The sequenced sample was PBMCs. Every receptor here comes from a woman aged 55-70 years in good health and CMV-seronegative.

The gene calls are TRBV6-5 and TRBJ1-1, with a weak D call TRBD1 (5 bases). The CDR3 covers 15 residues. The V end was cut by 6 bases, the J end by 1 base, with 15 bases between. Per the germline V gene, CDR1 is MNHEY and CDR2 is SVGAGI. The DNA for the CDR3 is TGTGCCAGCAGCCTCTGGGGGGGGACGAACACTGAAGCTTTCTTT. Translated, it gives CASSLWGGTNTEAFF.

This clone came up a few times. The chain links TRBV7-6 to TRBJ1-1, with 11 bases aligning to TRBD1. With V trimmed by 2 bases and J by 0 bases, 5 bases remained unmatched. Germline-derived CDR1 and CDR2 are SGHVS and FNYEAQ. This CDR3 has 17 amino acids. DNA for the CDR3: TGTGCCAGCAGCTTACACCGGGACAGGGGGTTGAACACTGAAGCTTTCTTT. This sequence encodes CASSLHRDRGLNTEAFF.

The chain is built from TRBV5-4 and TRBJ2-5; D may be TRBD2 (5 bases). Between the trimmed V and J ends, which lost 1 base and 4 bases, there was a span of 11 bases. The CDR3 runs to 14 residues. CDR1 and CDR2 from the germline V gene are SGHNT and YYREEE (reference sequence). Written as DNA, the CDR3 is TGTGCCAGCAGCTTGATGGGAGAGGGAGAGACCCAGTACTTC. Its protein is CASSLMGEGETQYF.

The rearrangement links TRBV5-1 to TRBJ1-1; D gene uncertain. The V gene lost 0 bases and the J gene lost 1 base, with 10 bases spanning the gap. The V gene's germline CDR1 is SGHRS and CDR2 YFSETQ. CDR3 length: 15 amino acids. The CDR3 loop reads CASSLDGVRNTEAFF. In DNA, the CDR3 is TGCGCCAGCAGCTTGGACGGGGTTCGGAACACTGAAGCTTTCTTT.

This clone was found once. Other nucleotide sequences from this sample produce the same CDR3. The rearrangement links TRBV5-1 to TRBJ2-1, with 7 bases identical to TRBD1. This CDR3 comprises 14 residues. Germline V gene sequence: CDR1 SGHRS, CDR2 YFSETQ. The V segment lost 4 bases and the J segment 1 base; nucleotides outside the gene matches: 2. CDR3 sequence (DNA): TGCGCCAGCAGCGGGACAGTTTCCTACAATGAGCAGTTCTTC. It translates to CASSGTVSYNEQFF.

The chain recombines TRBV9 with TRBJ2-2, with D hard to call. The CDR3 totals 14 residues. The V gene's germline CDR1 is SGDLS and CDR2 YYNGEE. Trimming removed 7 bases from V and 0 bases from J, with 10 bases in between. In DNA form, the CDR3 reads TGTGCCAGCGGTAACAGTGCGAACACCGGGGAGCTGTTTTTT. Translating gives CASGNSANTGELFF.

This clone occurred a few times. The chain links TRBV2 to TRBJ2-1; 10 positions match TRBD2. Germline V gene data show CDR1 as SNHLY and CDR2 as FYNNEI. J was trimmed by 7 bases and V by 6 bases; bases with no gene match: 9. The CDR3 extends over 15 amino acids. CDR3 protein: CASSLIPGLANEQFF. The CDR3 nucleotides read TGTGCCAGCAGCCTCATACCGGGACTAGCGAATGAGCAGTTCTTC.

The chain is built from TRBV29-1 and TRBJ2-2; TRBD2 matches 8 bases. The CDR3 has 14 residues. The germline V gene encodes CDR1 SQVTM and CDR2 ANQGSEA. J was trimmed by 5 bases and V by 4 bases; bases with no gene match: 6. The CDR3 is CSVVRGGDTGELFF. CDR3 nucleotide sequence: TGCAGCGTTGTTCGGGGGGGGGATACCGGGGAGCTGTTTTTT.

The rearrangement joins TRBV9 to TRBJ1-3, with D hard to call. V lost 0 bases to trimming and J lost 4 bases, with 8 bases between them. The CDR3 is made up of 14 amino acids. CDR1 is SGDLS, CDR2 YYNGEE, per germline. CDR3 sequence: CASSVGGRGNTIYF. CDR3 sequence (DNA): TGTGCCAGCAGCGTAGGAGGGAGGGGAAACACCATATATTTT.

This sequence joins TRBV19 and TRBJ2-3, with D maybe TRBD2 (5 bases). The CDR3 runs 14 residues. Germline V gives CDR1 LNHDA, CDR2 SQIVND (reference sequence). Trimming shortened V by 4 bases and J by 4 bases, and 12 bases separated the two germline ends. CDR3 sequence reads: CASSTMWESDTQYF. The CDR3 DNA is TGTGCCAGTAGTACCATGTGGGAGTCAGATACGCAGTATTTT.

The chain employs TRBV7-3 and TRBJ2-3; 14 bases match TRBD2. The CDR3 extends over 20 amino acids. After removal of 1 base from V and 4 bases from J, the junction contained 13 bases not matched to a gene. Germline V gene sequence: CDR1 SGHTA, CDR2 FQGTGA. The CDR3 region has the DNA TGTGCCAGCAGCTTAAATGGCCGCCTGACTAGCGGGAGGGCCCCAGATACGCAGTATTTT. Protein product: CASSLNGRLTSGRAPDTQYF.

V usage is TRBV13 and J usage is TRBJ2-7; D is ambiguous. The CDR3 is 11 residues long. In germline, CDR1 is PRHDT, CDR2 FYEKMQ (reference sequence). V lost 4 bases to trimming and J lost 7 bases, with 8 bases between them. The CDR3 is CASSSLGEQYF. In DNA, the CDR3 is TGTGCCAGCAGCTCCCTCGGGGAGCAGTACTTC.

The chain has TRBV7-6 and TRBJ1-1; perhaps TRBD1 as D (5 bases). V shed 1 base and J shed 3 bases, with 9 bases lying between them. This CDR3 is 14 amino acids long. Germline CDR1 SGHVS, CDR2 FNYEAQ. CDR3 DNA sequence: TGTGCCAGCAGCTTAGGGGGCGGATACACTGAAGCTTTCTTT. Translated: CASSLGGGYTEAFF.

The chain combines TRBV5-4 with TRBJ1-2, with D perhaps matching TRBD1 (6 bases). Germline V gene data show CDR1 as SGHNT and CDR2 as YYREEE (reference sequence). This CDR3 has 14 amino acids. Trimming shortened V by 0 bases and J by 3 bases, and 9 bases separated the two germline ends. Here the CDR3 reads CASSLAGTHYGYTF. CDR3 nucleotide sequence: TGTGCCAGCAGCTTGGCCGGGACACACTATGGCTACACCTTC. The variable domain in full, with the rest retrieved from reference TRBV5-4 and TRBJ1-2, is ETGVTQSPTHLIKTRGQQVTLRCSSQSGHNTVSWYQQALGQGPQFIFQYYREEENGRGNFPPRFSGLQFPNYSSELNVNALELDDSALYLCASSLAGTHYGYTFGSGTRLTVV.

The rearrangement uses TRBV7-2 and TRBJ2-5; 15 bases fit TRBD2. After removal of 5 bases from V and 4 bases from J, the junction contained 5 bases not matched to a gene. Per germline, CDR1 SGHTA and CDR2 FQGNSA. This CDR3 region has 16 residues. For the CDR3, the DNA is TGTGCCAGCAGCCAGGGACTAGCGGGAGGAGGAGAGACCCAGTACTTC. Its protein is CASSQGLAGGGETQYF.

The rearrangement joins TRBV7-2 to TRBJ2-3; D ambiguous. Trimming took off 4 bases at V and 0 bases at J, with 11 bases between the two ends. This CDR3 is built from 15 residues. Germline values: CDR1 SGHTA, CDR2 FQGNSA. The CDR3 sequence is CASSSSVVSTDTQYF. CDR3 coding DNA: TGTGCCAGCAGCTCGTCTGTAGTGAGCACAGATACGCAGTATTTT. The full variable domain, in which reference TRBV7-2 and TRBJ2-3 provide the parts outside the CDR3, is GAGVSQSPSNKVTEKGKDVELRCDPISGHTALYWYRQSLGQGLEFLIYFQGNSAPDKSGLPSDRFSAERTGGSVSTLTIQRTQQEDSAVYLCASSSSVVSTDTQYFGPGTRLTVL.

This chain uses TRBV19 with TRBJ1-2; no reliable D call. The CDR3 is 14 residues long. Germline-derived CDR1 and CDR2 are LNHDA and SQIVND (reference sequence). Deletions cut 4 bases from V and 4 bases from J, with 13 bases between. The CDR3 spells CASSTIRDFYGYTF. CDR3 coding DNA: TGTGCCAGTAGTACTATCCGGGATTTCTATGGCTACACCTTC.

The genes are TRBV6-5 and TRBJ2-1; 9 bases map to TRBD1. The germline CDR1 and CDR2 sequences are MNHEY and SVGAGI. V was pared by 6 bases and J by 0 bases, with 3 bases of the junction left unmatched. This CDR3 is 15 amino acids long. CDR3 amino acids: CASRRQGGSYNEQFF. CDR3 nucleotide sequence: TGTGCCAGCAGGAGACAGGGGGGCTCCTACAATGAGCAGTTCTTC.

The rearrangement joins TRBV18 to TRBJ2-2; D unresolved. The length of the CDR3 is 14 residues. V gave up 1 base and J gave up 1 base, with 4 bases separating them. Germline CDR1 is KGHSH and CDR2 is LQKENI. In DNA, the CDR3 is TGTGCCAGCTCACCACTACAGAACACCGGGGAGCTGTTTTTT. Translated: CASSPLQNTGELFF.

The V and J genes are TRBV19 and TRBJ2-7; 10 bases are a match to TRBD2. This CDR3 has 17 amino acids. Germline V gene lookup returns CDR1 LNHDA and CDR2 SQIVND (reference sequence). Trimming removed 0 bases from V and 3 bases from J; junction bases left unmatched: 8. The CDR3 is CASSIEILAGTNYEQYF. CDR3 nucleotides: TGTGCCAGTAGTATAGAAATACTAGCGGGAACCAACTACGAGCAGTACTTC.

V usage is TRBV7-2 and J usage is TRBJ2-1, with 9 nucleotides matching TRBD1. This CDR3 has 15 amino acids. V shed 1 base and J 3 bases; nucleotides not matched to a gene: 1. Germline assignment: CDR1 SGHTA and CDR2 FQGNSA. This CDR3 is CASSLDRGLYNEQFF. As DNA, the CDR3 is TGTGCCAGCAGCTTAGACAGGGGGCTCTACAATGAGCAGTTCTTC.

This clone was observed a handful of times. This sequence joins TRBV21-1 and TRBJ1-1; the table names TRBD1, a call not compared with the DNA. TRBV21-1 is shown as a pseudogene. The CDR3 has 19 residues. The CDR3 DNA reads as TGTGCCAGCAGCAAAGATGGAAAGGGGGCGAAGGGTCGTGGAACTGAAGCTTTCTTT. Translating it yields CASSKDGKGAKGRGTEAFF.

This chain joins TRBV13 and TRBJ2-7; possibly TRBD2 for D (6 bases). The CDR3 has 14 residues. Trimming took off 0 bases at V and 0 bases at J, with 6 bases between the two ends. CDR1 PRHDT and CDR2 FYEKMQ come from the germline V gene (reference sequence). The CDR3 loop reads CASSLGGSSYEQYF. Here the CDR3 DNA reads TGTGCCAGCAGCTTAGGCGGGAGCTCCTACGAGCAGTACTTC.

This chain uses TRBV5-4 with TRBJ2-5; no reliable D call. V was shortened by 2 bases and J by 5 bases, with 10 bases between the two germline ends. The CDR3 extends over 13 amino acids. The germline gives CDR1 SGHNT, CDR2 YYREEE (reference sequence). Written as DNA, the CDR3 is TGTGCCAGCAGCTTAGAAACCAGGGAGACCCAGTACTTC. Protein: CASSLETRETQYF. The whole variable domain, remainder taken from reference TRBV5-4 and TRBJ2-5, is ETGVTQSPTHLIKTRGQQVTLRCSSQSGHNTVSWYQQALGQGPQFIFQYYREEENGRGNFPPRFSGLQFPNYSSELNVNALELDDSALYLCASSLETRETQYFGPGTRLLVL.